One sample yielded the 2 T cell receptor beta chains listed below, sequenced in a study of glioma-infiltrating T cells after dendritic cell vaccination (dated by TCRdb to the mid-2010s). Per the publication, the time point label means: after dendritic cell vaccination, including at tumor progression/relapse. Library preparation employed the immunoSEQ multiplex PCR assay. TCRdb holds this immuneACCESS table with in-frame rearrangements only. Some clones are missing; in checked studies, unresolved V genes explain under half, and the rest has no known cause. The sample table holds tens of thousands of clones, of which more than 70% were seen once. Around 8.3% of the sample is taken by the ten largest. The source was blood, collected after dendritic cell vaccination. These receptors were collected from a human donor with glioblastoma.

The chain's CDR3 is CASSADRLTNYGYTF. The CDR3 nucleotides are TGTGCCAGCAGCGCGGACAGATTGACGAACTATGGCTACACCTTC. This rearrangement joins TRBV11-2 to TRBJ1-2; the D gene is possibly TRBD1 (6 bases). CDR1 is SGHAT, CDR2 FQNNGV, per germline. The V gene lost 5 bases and the J gene lost 2 bases, with 15 bases spanning the gap. The CDR3 is 15 residues long. The full variable domain, rest sourced from reference TRBV11-2 and TRBJ1-2, is EAGVAQSPRYKIIEKRQSVAFWCNPISGHATLYWYQQILGQGPKLLIQFQNNGVVDDSQLPKDRFSAERLKGVDSTLKIQPAKLEDSAVYLCASSADRLTNYGYTFGSGTRLTVV.

The genes are TRBV29-1 and TRBJ1-1, with D possibly being TRBD1 (5 bases). V lost 7 bases and J lost 4, with 19 bases in between. Germline loops: CDR1 SQVTM, CDR2 ANQGSEA. The CDR3 runs to 14 residues. In nucleotides, the CDR3 is TGCAGCGCCCGATCCCCCCCAGGGATCACTGAAGCTTTCTTT. This translates into CSARSPPGITEAFF.